Included here is one T cell receptor beta chain sequence, with context. Its cognate antigen has yet to be identified. This specimen belongs to a study of T cells expressing NK-cell markers (dated by TCRdb to the early 2020s). For the study in its entirety: In sorted CD3+CD56+NKG2C+, CD3+CD56+NKG2C- and CD3+CD56-NKG2C+ T-cell subsets from several donors, TCR beta-chain repertoires were profiled. Sequencing of the libraries produced 2 x 150 bp reads on Illumina HiSeq 2000/2500, MiSeq or NextSeq. The study sequenced eight donors, all healthy volunteers chosen at random: three men and five women. Seven of the eight sequenced donors were HCMV-seropositive and one was HCMV-seronegative. Overall results and qualifications from the work: In roughly 6 donors, the dominant CD3+CD56+NKG2C+ clonotypes were among the top 10 CD8+ clonotypes and accounted for about 1.0-7.0% of CD8+ T cells. Those dominant clonotypes were again the most abundant among CD3+CD56-NKG2C+ cells in a handful of donors, at about 28.3-60.1%. Whether the expanded NKG2C-expressing T cell clones were specific for HCMV antigens remained unclear.

HCMV serostatus was determined by detecting HCMV-specific IgG in serum with a commercial ELISA kit. Ficoll density gradient centrifugation was used to isolate peripheral blood mononuclear cells from blood. Sequencing relied on an Illumina HiSeq 2000. TCR beta cDNA libraries were made by 5'RACE template switching that added a universal primer site and unique molecular identifiers. cDNA synthesis was primed from the TCR beta constant segment and was followed by two successive PCR amplification steps. The authors processed their data as follows. Reads were demultiplexed and grouped by UMI with MIGEC, and clonotypes were assembled and quantified with MiTCR. Only TCR cDNA sequences supported by at least two reads were kept to exclude erroneous sequences. Downstream repertoire analysis used the tcR package, and clonotypes were matched across fractions by CDR3 nucleotide sequence plus V segment. VDJmatch was used to annotate antigen specificity against VDJdb, with one amino acid substitution in CDR3 permitted. Each entry corresponds to one CDR3 protein sequence from reads that TCRdb reprocessed, and DNA is not given. The V and J calls and clone size come from TCRdb's table, not from the authors' own analysis. This sample's clone table shows approximately 460,000 distinct CDR3 sequences. Jointly, the top ten make up 7.3% of the sample.

Reading from cysteine to phenylalanine, the CDR3 counts 13 amino acids. No nucleotide data were recorded. The receptor was isolated from a woman aged 18 to 75 in good health. Recombination joined TRBV23-1 with TRBJ2-4; TCRdb's D call, TRBD1, is unchecked because there is no DNA. TRBV23-1 is placed among ORFs of uncertain function. Source material: blood T cells: a sorted CD56 or NKG2C T cell subset, CD4+ or CD8+ T cells, or bulk PBMC T cells (not recorded which). The CDR3 reads CASPLGAKNIQYF.